Detailed here is one TCR beta chain. Sequenced by immunoSEQ multiplex PCR; TCRdb stores in-frame clones only, minus some. Among approximately 730,000 clones listed, approximately 85% were seen once. These data come from a study of shared T cell receptors in the human thymus. This CDR3 contains 16 residues. Germline trimming cut 2 bases from V and 8 bases from J; bases unmatched to any gene: 7. The germline CDR1 and CDR2 sequences are SGHVS and FQNEAQ. The same data also went into a second study, on human thymus T cells. This second report adds: Resections removed during corrective heart surgery provided the thymus tissue used. Unrelated individuals were reported by related research to share highly overlapping thymic repertoires.

The sequence was collected from a girl under three years old with a congenital heart defect. Sample: thymocytes. The chain joins TRBV7-8 to TRBJ2-1; 12 positions match TRBD2. Written as DNA, the CDR3 is TGTGCCAGCAGCTTAAAATCCCGGACTAGCGGGGATGAGCAGTTCTTC. It encodes CASSLKSRTSGDEQFF.